A selection of T cell receptor beta chains follows, all from one sample in a study of tumor-infiltrating lymphocytes in primary liver carcinoma. TCRdb independently ran MiXCR on the multiplex PCR reads; one entry per CDR3 protein. The table records 320,000 or so distinct CDR3 sequences, over 55% of them present only once. Sequencing was carried out using peripheral blood. Source of these receptors: a man in his forties with primary liver carcinoma and hepatitis B virus infection. The CDR3 runs from the conserved cysteine through the conserved F or W. Each record gives: J gene, V gene, CDR3 length, CDR3 protein.

J: TRBJ2-7; V: TRBV6-1; length: 13; CDR3: CATEVLGTYEQYF
J: TRBJ1-1; V: TRBV30; length: 11; CDR3: CACPKNTEAFF
J: TRBJ2-2; V: TRBV30; length: 15; CDR3: CAWNQGDGGPGELFF
J: TRBJ2-5; V: TRBV11-2; length: 12; CDR3: CVISPNEETQYF
J: TRBJ2-1; V: TRBV10-3; length: 17; CDR3: CAISGGARAGGGGEQFF
J: TRBJ2-7; V: TRBV6-1; length: 15; CDR3: CASSEVGEAFYEQYF
J: TRBJ2-7; V: TRBV10-3; length: 14; CDR3: CAISESLELYVRYF
J: TRBJ2-7; V: TRBV29-1; length: 17; CDR3: CSVEGWGQGASRYEQYF
J: TRBJ2-7; V: TRBV11-2; length: 13; CDR3: CASGITGSYEQYF
J: TRBJ1-2; V: TRBV19; length: 14; CDR3: CVSSMGQVRDGYTF
J: TRBJ2-5; V: TRBV7-2; length: 15; CDR3: CTSSSAPGGGVTQYF
J: TRBJ2-1; V: TRBV4-3; length: 15; CDR3: CASGMGQPGNNEQFF
J: TRBJ2-5; V: TRBV11-2; length: 14; CDR3: CASSRPQGIETQYF
J: TRBJ2-3; V: TRBV28; length: 15; CDR3: CASSPVGLSTVTQYF
J: TRBJ2-5; V: TRBV11-2; length: 14; CDR3: CVSSSSGDPGTQYF
J: TRBJ1-2; V: TRBV14; length: 15; CDR3: CASSQDRLVDTSYAF
J: TRBJ2-7; V: TRBV28; length: 16; CDR3: CASNPRTSGHSYEQYF
J: -; V: TRBV12-3/TRBV12-4; length: 16; CDR3: CASRSGHTPSTDTQHF
J: TRBJ2-5; V: TRBV11-2; length: 12; CDR3: CASRFEGETQYF
J: TRBJ2-3; V: TRBV29-1; length: 13; CDR3: CSVVTFSTDTQYF
J: TRBJ2-3; V: TRBV12-3/TRBV12-4; length: 16; CDR3: CASSNTGVAATDTQYF
J: TRBJ1-3; V: TRBV4-1; length: 18; CDR3: CASSQVDMGLTSGNTIYF
J: TRBJ2-1; V: TRBV6-2/TRBV6-3; length: 15; CDR3: CASSFALPSYNEQFF
J: TRBJ1-5; V: TRBV4-1; length: 17; CDR3: CASSQAGTSYSNQPQHF
J: TRBJ2-3; V: TRBV10-2; length: 15; CDR3: CACSGSKAGVDTQYF
J: TRBJ2-5; V: TRBV11-2; length: 17; CDR3: CVSSQTTRPGRRETQYF
J: TRBJ2-2; V: TRBV28; length: 17; CDR3: CASSPLGEPTNTGELFF
J: TRBJ2-7; V: TRBV12-3/TRBV12-4; length: 15; CDR3: CASSPARRGDNEQYF
J: TRBJ2-3; V: TRBV6-5; length: 14; CDR3: CASRFNGRGDTQYF
J: TRBJ2-1; V: TRBV2; length: 14; CDR3: CASSPTNGRVKQFF
J: TRBJ1-5; V: TRBV12-3/TRBV12-4; length: 14; CDR3: CASSLRGGGQPQHF
J: TRBJ1-3; V: TRBV12-3/TRBV12-4; length: 13; CDR3: CASSPLTGNTIYF
J: TRBJ2-1; V: TRBV7-8; length: 17; CDR3: CASSAQLLTATYNEQFF
J: TRBJ1-2; V: TRBV10-3; length: 11; CDR3: CAISGGDGYTF